This TCR beta chain was captured in a study of regulatory dendritic cells for organ transplantation (dated by TCRdb to about 2017). In terms of the full investigation: Regulatory dendritic cells were generated from monocytes cultured with vitamin D3 on days 0 and 4 and IL-10 on day 4. On day 6, LPS was added to the DC cultures to test how the DCs responded to a strong maturation-inducing agent. The TCRbeta repertoires of sorted naive and memory CD4+ and CD8+ T cells were sequenced before and after allostimulation with regulatory or mature dendritic cells.

A word on this clone: There is no known antigen for this receptor. No base quality values were provided; no much bigger clone lies one nucleotide off.

V has 3 bases trimmed and J has 0 bases trimmed; junction bases matching no gene number 0. Via the germline V gene, CDR1 is SGDLS and CDR2 YYNGEE. The CDR3, cysteine through phenylalanine, is 15 amino acids long. Only the CDR3 DNA stays, 45 bases, in frame from base 1. A multiplexed two-step PCR with Vbeta-specific forward primers and Jbeta-specific reverse primers was used to amplify the TCRbeta CDR3 regions. TCRbeta libraries were sequenced on an Illumina instrument through the immunoSEQ service. Under the source paper's analysis protocol: V, D and J genes were assigned using IMGT annotation, and counts were corrected for multiplex PCR bias using synthetic CDR3 analogues. In the immunoSEQ Analyzer, repertoire clonality was calculated as one minus normalized Shannon entropy. Clonal expansion was defined using Fisher's exact test with Benjamini-Hochberg false discovery rate control and a two-tailed threshold of P<0.01. The clones in this table, taken by TCRdb from immuneACCESS, are in-frame only. Not every clone is retained; where verified, under half of the shortfall comes from an unresolved V gene, and the cause of the rest is unknown. V and J calls plus clone size are reproduced from that table; the DNA served to infer D and trimming. Here the sample has about 21,000 clones; 85% to 90% occur a single time. The top ten constitute just over 0.25% of the sample.

Sorted T cell subsets were CFSE-labeled and co-cultured for around 5 days with allogeneic regulatory or mature dendritic cells at a 1:10 DC:T ratio. FACS was used to sort CD4+ or CD8+ cells into naive T cells (CD45RA+) and memory T cells (CD45RO+). T cells for TCR sequencing came from a couple of healthy control subjects. The Qiagen DNeasy Blood & Tissue Kit was used for extraction of genomic DNA. General findings and caveats noted by the study authors: Of the resting subsets, the one holding the most alloreactive TCR clonotypes was memory CD8+ T cells. Only a couple of subjects were sequenced, and considerable between-individual heterogeneity in the alloreactive memory CD8+ T cell pool was noted by the authors. Repertoires were highly diverse in naive CD4+ and CD8+ T cells, less diverse in memory cells, and most oligoclonal in memory CD8+ cells. Allostimulation expanded memory CD8+ clones in both subjects, but regulatory dendritic cells appeared to induce more limited expansion than mature dendritic cells.

Sequences were obtained from naive CD4+ T cells from blood cultured with dendritic cells. Reading the label with the study, this specimen's cell subset or site is: CD45RA+ naive T cells. The receptor comes from a human donor in good health. The chain couples TRBV9 to TRBJ1-3; a stretch of 10 junction bases matches TRBD1. CDR3 sequence: CASSGDRGSGNTIYF. The nucleotide sequence is TGTGCCAGCAGCGGGGACAGGGGCTCTGGAAACACCATATATTTT.